These 30 T cell receptor beta chains were sequenced from one sample in a study of cytomegalovirus exposure and HLA in healthy donors. The PCR employed 60 Vbeta primers together with 13 Jbeta primers. Measured with immunoSEQ multiplex PCR; TCRdb has only the in-frame clones, and not every one. The data show approximately 97,000 clones, around 77% seen once. Sequences were obtained from PBMCs. Source of these receptors: a male donor in good health and CMV-seropositive.

V is TRBV29-1 and J is TRBJ2-1, with TRBD2 matching over 7 bases. CDR3 length equals 15 residues. Looked up from germline, CDR1 is SQVTM and CDR2 is ANQGSEA. V trimming: 4 bases; J trimming: 3 bases; junction bases outside the gene matches: 9. In DNA, the CDR3 is TGCAGCGTTGGAACCGGGACTATTATCTACAATGAGCAGTTCTTC. Encoded protein: CSVGTGTIIYNEQFF.

The chain has TRBV30 and TRBJ2-1, with D possibly TRBD2 on 5 matching bases. V was cut by 1 base and J by 7 bases, with 5 bases left in between. Germline V CDR1 and CDR2: GTSNPN, SVGIG (reference sequence). This CDR3 has 11 amino acids. The CDR3, as DNA: TGTGCCTGGAGTGGGGAGAATGAGCAGTTCTTC. It specifies CAWSGENEQFF.

Only one count was recorded for this clone. The chain is built from TRBV23-1 and TRBJ2-7, with TRBD1 matching 10 bases. TRBV23-1 is recorded as an ORF, its role being uncertain. This CDR3 has 20 amino acids. The trim removed 0 bases at V and 0 bases at J, leaving 14 bases unmatched. The DNA for the CDR3 is TGCGCCAGCAGTCAATCGATCCGGACAGGGGGTAACTTTTTCTCCTACGAGCAGTACTTC. Residues: CASSQSIRTGGNFFSYEQYF.

The chain links TRBV5-1 to TRBJ1-1, with 8 bases that match TRBD1. The CDR3 is made up of 14 amino acids. From germline, CDR1 is SGHRS and CDR2 YFSETQ. With 4 bases clipped from V and 1 base from J, the junction kept 3 bases outside the gene matches. CDR3 nucleotides: TGCGCCAGCAGCGGCGGACAGGGGAACACTGAAGCTTTCTTT. As protein: CASSGGQGNTEAFF. Variable domain in full (rest from reference TRBV5-1 and TRBJ1-1): KAGVTQTPRYLIKTRGQQVTLSCSPISGHRSVSWYQQTPGQGLQFLFEYFSETQRNKGNFPGRFSGRQFSNSRSEMNVSTLELGDSALYLCASSGGQGNTEAFFGQGTRLTVV.

The rearrangement links TRBV16 to TRBJ2-3, with 9 bases lining up with TRBD1. This CDR3 spans 15 amino acids. The germline CDR1 and CDR2 sequences are KGHSY and FQNENV. V shed 2 bases and J 4 bases; nucleotides not matched to a gene: 4. The CDR3 sequence is CASSQGTGLADTQYF. The DNA of the CDR3 is TGTGCCAGCAGCCAAGGGACAGGGTTGGCAGATACGCAGTATTTT. Full variable domain (remainder filled in from reference TRBV16 and TRBJ2-3): GEEVAQTPKHLVRGEGQKAKLYCAPIKGHSYVFWYQQVLKNEFKFLISFQNENVFDETGMPKERFSAKCLPNSPCSLEIQATKLEDSAVYFCASSQGTGLADTQYFGPGTRLTVL.

The chain links TRBV6-5 to TRBJ1-5; TRBD1 matches at 7 bases. Trimming took 6 bases from V and 7 from J; bases not matched to a gene: 12. Germline-derived CDR1 and CDR2 are MNHEY and SVGAGI. This CDR3 has 15 residues. CDR3 nucleotides: TGTGCCAGCAGCCCAACCGCACAGGGGATACAGCCCCAGCATTTT. Residues: CASSPTAQGIQPQHF.

The chain employs TRBV4-1 and TRBJ1-3; D not certain. The CDR3 consists of 16 residues. Per the germline V gene, CDR1 is MGHRA and CDR2 is YSYEKL. Trimming pared 2 bases from V and 0 bases from J, leaving 11 bases between. CDR3 nucleotides: TGCGCCAGCAGCCAACCCCAGCGAGCCTCTGGAAACACCATATATTTT. Its protein is CASSQPQRASGNTIYF.

The chain has TRBV19 and TRBJ2-1; D is possibly TRBD1 (6 bases). The V end was cut by 5 bases, the J end by 0 bases, with 11 bases between. CDR3 length: 15 residues. Looked up from germline, CDR1 is LNHDA and CDR2 is SQIVND (reference sequence). CDR3 loop: CASSRQVSSYNEQFF. CDR3 DNA: TGTGCCAGTAGTCGACAGGTGAGCTCCTACAATGAGCAGTTCTTC.

The genes are TRBV7-2 and TRBJ2-7, with 8 bases identical to TRBD1. Looked up from germline, CDR1 is SGHTA and CDR2 is FQGNSA. The CDR3 totals 14 residues. V gave up 5 bases and J gave up 6 bases; unmatched junction bases: 9. This CDR3 reads CASSQRQGWGEQYF. The CDR3 DNA reads as TGTGCCAGCAGCCAGAGACAGGGGTGGGGCGAGCAGTACTTC.

The chain uses TRBV29-1 and TRBJ2-1; a weak D match, TRBD2 (5 bases). Per germline, CDR1 SQVTM and CDR2 ANQGSEA. The V end was cut by 4 bases, the J end by 7 bases, with 14 bases between. The CDR3 sequence is 13 residues long. The CDR3 bases are TGCAGCGTTGGTTCGAGCGGAACGAATGAGCAGTTCTTC. Translating gives CSVGSSGTNEQFF.

V and J are TRBV6-5 and TRBJ2-2, with D maybe TRBD2 (5 bases). Germline CDR1 MNHEY, CDR2 SVGAGI. CDR3 length: 16 amino acids. V was shortened by 0 bases and J by 4 bases, with 12 bases between the two germline ends. The chain's CDR3 is CASSYSRTFLTGELFF. For the CDR3, the DNA is TGTGCCAGCAGTTACTCGAGGACTTTTCTCACCGGGGAGCTGTTTTTT.

J is TRBJ1-2 and V is TRBV7-2; possible D gene TRBD1, 5 bases. The V gene's germline CDR1 is SGHTA and CDR2 FQGNSA. Trimming removed 2 bases at V and 1 base at J, with 11 bases between. The CDR3 has 15 residues. The CDR3 nucleotides read TGTGCCAGCAGCTTAATCCCAGGGCTTAACTATGGCTACACCTTC. Its translation is CASSLIPGLNYGYTF.

V and J are TRBV11-1 and TRBJ1-5; D is undetermined. Trimming stripped 1 base from V and 2 bases from J, with 15 bases between. Germline V gene sequence: CDR1 SGHAT, CDR2 FQDESV (reference sequence). The CDR3 is 17 residues long. CDR3 nucleotides: TGTGCCAGCAGCTTAGGTCTCTCGGGGTTTGGCAATCAGCCCCAGCATTTT. This sequence encodes CASSLGLSGFGNQPQHF.

With regard to this clone: Other DNA sequences in the same sample also yield this CDR3. This sequence joins TRBV18 and TRBJ2-7; TRBD1 matches at 9 bases. This CDR3 is built from 14 residues. The J segment lost 4 bases and the V segment lost 3 bases, leaving 4 bases of the junction unmatched. CDR1 and CDR2 (germline): KGHSH, LQKENI. The CDR3 loop reads CASSPGQGTYEQYF. CDR3 sequence (DNA): TGTGCCAGCTCACCGGGACAGGGAACATACGAGCAGTACTTC.

The V and J genes are TRBV6-5 and TRBJ1-2; 11 bases align to TRBD1. Trimming removed 3 bases from V and 4 bases from J; junction bases left unmatched: 4. Per the germline V gene, CDR1 is MNHEY and CDR2 is SVGAGI. CDR3 length: 15 residues. This CDR3 reads CASSYSGTGGYGYTF. The CDR3 DNA is TGTGCCAGCAGTTATTCCGGGACAGGGGGCTATGGCTACACCTTC.

V gene TRBV19 combines with J gene TRBJ2-5; a possible D gene is TRBD1 (5 bases). The CDR3 runs to 12 residues. V was shortened by 9 bases and J by 4 bases, with 12 bases between the two germline ends. Germline values: CDR1 LNHDA, CDR2 SQIVND (reference sequence). The CDR3 coding sequence is TGTGCCAGCAGGGATCAGCGAGAGACCCAGTACTTC. It is translated as CASRDQRETQYF.

The gene calls are TRBV2 and TRBJ2-1; 9 bases align to TRBD2. Trimming cost V 6 bases and J 5 bases; bases outside gene matches: 8. CDR3 length: 15 residues. In germline, CDR1 is SNHLY, CDR2 FYNNEI. This CDR3 reads CASRVAGGGHNEQFF. Written as DNA, the CDR3 is TGTGCCAGCAGGGTGGCGGGAGGGGGTCACAATGAGCAGTTCTTC.

The chain has TRBV14 and TRBJ1-6; 7 positions match TRBD1. The length of the CDR3 is 14 residues. Per germline, CDR1 SGHDN and CDR2 FVKESK. After removal of 6 bases from V and 10 bases from J, the junction contained 9 bases not matched to a gene. CDR3 sequence reads: CASSLQGKSSPLHF. The CDR3 nucleotides read TGTGCCAGCAGTCTACAGGGGAAATCCTCACCCCTCCACTTT.

The rearrangement links TRBV7-9 to TRBJ1-2; 8 nucleotides align to TRBD1. With V trimmed by 7 bases and J by 4 bases, 8 bases remained unmatched. The V gene's germline CDR1 is SEHNR and CDR2 FQNEAQ (reference sequence). This CDR3 region has 14 residues. CDR3 residues: CASTRDRGGYGYTF. The CDR3 nucleotides are TGTGCCAGCACCCGCGACAGGGGTGGCTATGGCTACACCTTC.

The CDR3 region is CASSNRGVDEQFF. The DNA of the CDR3 is TGTGCCAGCAGCAACAGGGGGGTGGATGAGCAGTTCTTC. V is TRBV21-1 and J is TRBJ2-1; the tabulated D call, TRBD1, remains unverified against the DNA. TRBV21-1 is assigned pseudogene status. This CDR3 is built from 13 residues.

The CDR3 region is CASSYSGSSYEQYF. The DNA of the CDR3 is TGTGCCAGCAGTTACTCGGGGAGCTCCTACGAGCAGTACTTC. The rearrangement joins TRBV6-5 to TRBJ2-7; D perhaps matches TRBD2 (5 bases). The germline V and J ends were trimmed by 0 bases and 0 bases, with 6 bases remaining between them. The CDR3 sequence is 14 residues long. Germline CDR1 and CDR2: MNHEY and SVGAGI.

This chain connects TRBV19 to TRBJ2-4, with 10 bases that match TRBD1. The CDR3 has 14 amino acids. Germline CDR1 LNHDA, CDR2 SQIVND (reference sequence). The V and J ends lost 3 bases and 8 bases, in that order; junction bases with no gene match: 4. CDR3 nucleotide sequence: TGTGCCAGTAGTATCGGACAGGGGGGGGACATTCAGTACTTC. Translating gives CASSIGQGGDIQYF. Drawing the rest from reference TRBV19 and TRBJ2-4, the complete variable domain is DGGITQSPKYLFRKEGQNVTLSCEQNLNHDAMYWYRQDPGQGLRLIYYSQIVNDFQKGDIAEGYSVSREKKESFPLTVTSAQKNPTAFYLCASSIGQGGDIQYFGAGTRLSVL.

This chain uses TRBV28 with TRBJ1-3; D not certain. V was pared by 0 bases and J by 7 bases, with 10 bases between. Germline lookup yields CDR1 MDHEN and CDR2 SYDVKM. This CDR3 contains 14 residues. CDR3 DNA sequence: TGTGCCAGCAGTTTATGGGACTCGGGGAACACCATATATTTT. This gives the protein CASSLWDSGNTIYF.

This sequence joins TRBV7-9 and TRBJ2-3; tentative D call: TRBD2 (5 bases). The CDR3 runs 13 residues. V was trimmed by 7 bases and J by 4 bases, leaving 12 bases between them. CDR1 is SEHNR and CDR2 is FQNEAQ in the germline V gene (reference sequence). The CDR3 nucleotides are TGTGCCAGCATTCGTCTCGGGGCAGATACGCAGTATTTT. Residues: CASIRLGADTQYF.

This chain uses TRBV4-3 with TRBJ2-3; 11 positions match TRBD2. The CDR3 spans 17 residues. CDR1 LGHNA and CDR2 YSLEER come from the germline V gene. V shed 1 base and J 2 bases; nucleotides not matched to a gene: 5. CDR3 protein: CASSQAGTSGLTDTQYF. The CDR3 DNA reads as TGCGCCAGCAGCCAAGCCGGGACTAGCGGACTCACAGATACGCAGTATTTT.

The CDR3 coding sequence is TGTGCCAGCAGCCTAGGGGGGGGCACCCACCAAGAGACCCAGTACTTC. Translation gives CASSLGGGTHQETQYF. The chain joins TRBV7-3 to TRBJ2-5; TRBD2 is a possible D gene (7 bases). The CDR3 covers 16 residues. The germline gives CDR1 SGHTA, CDR2 FQGTGA. V was pared by 5 bases and J by 0 bases, with 16 bases between.

The genes are TRBV28 and TRBJ1-5; TRBD1 matches 7 bases. V shed 6 bases and J 5 bases; nucleotides not matched to a gene: 10. Germline loops: CDR1 MDHEN, CDR2 SYDVKM. The CDR3 is 15 residues long. CDR3 DNA: TGTGCCAGCAGGTCCGGGGGACAGAATTATCAGCCCCAGCATTTT. Encoded protein: CASRSGGQNYQPQHF.

The rearrangement links TRBV4-3 to TRBJ2-3; 9 bases are shared with TRBD2. Trimming cost V 1 base and J 5 bases; bases outside gene matches: 10. The CDR3 has 17 residues. Germline values: CDR1 LGHNA, CDR2 YSLEER. The CDR3 DNA sequence: TGCGCCAGCAGCCAAGGGTCCGCGGGAGGGCCAGGAGATACGCAGTATTTT. It translates to CASSQGSAGGPGDTQYF.

The chain combines TRBV5-1 with TRBJ2-7; D perhaps matches TRBD2 (5 bases). Trimming took 5 bases from V and 6 from J, leaving 15 bases between them. Germline V lookup: CDR1 SGHRS, CDR2 YFSETQ. This CDR3 is built from 13 residues. The CDR3 region is CASRIEGTGEQYF. DNA of the CDR3: TGCGCCAGCAGGATAGAGGGCACGGGCGAGCAGTACTTC.

This clone has a handful of counts. The rearrangement joins TRBV7-2 to TRBJ2-7; tentatively, D is TRBD1 (6 bases). Germline CDR1 is SGHTA and CDR2 is FQGNSA. Between the trimmed V and J ends, which lost 1 base and 3 bases, there was a span of 16 bases. The CDR3 has 16 amino acids. As DNA, the CDR3 is TGTGCCAGCAGCTTAGGCAGGGGTGGTGCGAACTACGAGCAGTACTTC. Translated, it gives CASSLGRGGANYEQYF.